Listed here is a single T cell receptor beta chain. Its antigen remains unidentified. The record originates from a study of a mutant IDH1 vaccine in newly diagnosed glioma. For the study at large: All eight of the vaccinations patients received fell in weeks 1, 3, 5, 7, 11, 15, 19 and 23. Vaccination began 4-6 weeks post radiotherapy alone, or with temozolomide cycles. Therapy received beforehand was radiotherapy, temozolomide, or both, with most patients given both. Treated patients were around 60% male, roughly 40% female, mean age 40.4 years.

Repertoires were generated with immunoSEQ multiplex PCR, while TCRdb's copy carries only in-frame clones and drops some. The top ten clones hold over 4% of a sample with about 64,000 clones, approximately 81% of them seen once. The CDR3 length is 15 residues. V was trimmed by 1 base and J by 1 base, leaving 8 bases between them. Germline CDR1 is SEHNR and CDR2 is FQNEAQ (reference sequence). Noted time point: week 23, last vaccination. One vaccine dose held 300 ug of mutant IDH1 20-mer peptide and came with topical imiquimod. The receptor was isolated from a man aged 30 to 45 with glioma. Source: PBMCs, taken from a glioma patient whose treatment included an IDH1 peptide vaccine. The V call is TRBV7-9, the J call TRBJ1-5; D ambiguous. CDR3 loop: CASSLGELSNQPQHF. The CDR3 nucleotides read TGTGCCAGCAGCTTAGGGGAATTGAGCAATCAGCCCCAGCATTTT.